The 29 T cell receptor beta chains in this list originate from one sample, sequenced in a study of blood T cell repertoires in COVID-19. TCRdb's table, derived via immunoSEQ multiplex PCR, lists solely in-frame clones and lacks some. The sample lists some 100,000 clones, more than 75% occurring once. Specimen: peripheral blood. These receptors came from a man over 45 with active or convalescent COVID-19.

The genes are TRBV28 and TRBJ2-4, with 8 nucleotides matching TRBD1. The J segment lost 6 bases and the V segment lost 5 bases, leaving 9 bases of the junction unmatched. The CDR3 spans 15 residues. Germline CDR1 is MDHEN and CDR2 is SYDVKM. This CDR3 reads CASSTSGTGRNIQYF. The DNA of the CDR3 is TGTGCCAGCAGTACCTCCGGGACAGGACGAAACATTCAGTACTTC.

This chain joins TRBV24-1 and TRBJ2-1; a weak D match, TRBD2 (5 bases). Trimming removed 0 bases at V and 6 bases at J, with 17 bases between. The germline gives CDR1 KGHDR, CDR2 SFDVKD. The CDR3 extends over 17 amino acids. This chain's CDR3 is CATSDLGLGVGRNEQFF. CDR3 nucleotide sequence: TGTGCCACCAGTGATTTGGGGCTCGGGGTAGGTCGCAATGAGCAGTTCTTC.

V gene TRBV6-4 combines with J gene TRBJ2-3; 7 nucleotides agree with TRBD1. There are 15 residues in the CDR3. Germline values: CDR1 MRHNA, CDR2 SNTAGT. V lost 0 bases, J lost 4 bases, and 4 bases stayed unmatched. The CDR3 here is CASSDSSTGADTQYF. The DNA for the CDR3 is TGTGCCAGCAGTGACTCTTCAACAGGGGCAGATACGCAGTATTTT.

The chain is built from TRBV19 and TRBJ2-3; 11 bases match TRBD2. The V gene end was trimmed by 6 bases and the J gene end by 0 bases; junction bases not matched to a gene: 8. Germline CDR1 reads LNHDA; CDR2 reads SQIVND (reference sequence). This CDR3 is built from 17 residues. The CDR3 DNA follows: TGTGCCAGTAGCCAGAAGGGACTAGCGGCCAGCACAGATACGCAGTATTTT. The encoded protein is CASSQKGLAASTDTQYF.

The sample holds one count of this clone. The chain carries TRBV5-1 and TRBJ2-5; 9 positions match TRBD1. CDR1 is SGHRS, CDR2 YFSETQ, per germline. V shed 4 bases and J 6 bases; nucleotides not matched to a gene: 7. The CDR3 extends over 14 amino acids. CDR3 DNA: TGCGCCAGCAGCGCGGGACAGGGTTTGAAGACCCAGTACTTC. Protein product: CASSAGQGLKTQYF.

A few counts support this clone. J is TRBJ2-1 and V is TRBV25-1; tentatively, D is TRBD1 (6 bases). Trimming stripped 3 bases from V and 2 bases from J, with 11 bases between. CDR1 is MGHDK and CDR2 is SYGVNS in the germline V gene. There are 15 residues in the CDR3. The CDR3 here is CASSDRRQAYNEQFF. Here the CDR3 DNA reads TGTGCCAGCAGTGATAGGAGACAGGCCTACAATGAGCAGTTCTTC.

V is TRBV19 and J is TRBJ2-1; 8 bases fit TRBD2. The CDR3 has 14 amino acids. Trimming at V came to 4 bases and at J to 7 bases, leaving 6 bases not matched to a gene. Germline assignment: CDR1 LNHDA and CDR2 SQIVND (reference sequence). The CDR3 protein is CASSTMTGGNEQFF. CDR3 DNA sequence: TGTGCCAGTAGTACCATGACGGGGGGGAATGAGCAGTTCTTC. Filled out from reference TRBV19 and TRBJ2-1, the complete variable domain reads DGGITQSPKYLFRKEGQNVTLSCEQNLNHDAMYWYRQDPGQGLRLIYYSQIVNDFQKGDIAEGYSVSREKKESFPLTVTSAQKNPTAFYLCASSTMTGGNEQFFGPGTRLTVL.

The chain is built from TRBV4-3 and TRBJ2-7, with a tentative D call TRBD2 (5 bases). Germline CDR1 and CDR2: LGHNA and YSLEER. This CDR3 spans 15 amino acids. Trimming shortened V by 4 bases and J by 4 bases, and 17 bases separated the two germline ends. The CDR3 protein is CASSRKQDLGYEQYF. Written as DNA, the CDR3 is TGCGCCAGCAGCCGCAAGCAGGACTTAGGGTACGAGCAGTACTTC.

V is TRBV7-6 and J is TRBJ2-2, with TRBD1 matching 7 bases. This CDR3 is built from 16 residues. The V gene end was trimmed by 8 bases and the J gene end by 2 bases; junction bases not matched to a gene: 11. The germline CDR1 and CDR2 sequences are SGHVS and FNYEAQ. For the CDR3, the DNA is TGTGCCAGCTCAAACACCGGGACAGCTAACACCGGGGAGCTGTTTTTT. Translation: CASSNTGTANTGELFF.

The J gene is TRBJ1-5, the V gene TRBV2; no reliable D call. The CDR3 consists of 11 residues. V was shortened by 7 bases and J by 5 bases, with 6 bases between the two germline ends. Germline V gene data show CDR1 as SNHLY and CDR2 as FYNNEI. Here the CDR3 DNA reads TGTGCCAGCAATACAGATCAGCCCCAGCATTTT. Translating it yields CASNTDQPQHF.

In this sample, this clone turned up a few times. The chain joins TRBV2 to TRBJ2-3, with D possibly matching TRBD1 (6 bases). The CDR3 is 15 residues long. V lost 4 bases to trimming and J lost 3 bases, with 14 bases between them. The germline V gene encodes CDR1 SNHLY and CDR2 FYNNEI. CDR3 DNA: TGTGCCAGCAGTGGGGCTAGAGGGGGAACAGATACGCAGTATTTT. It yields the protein CASSGARGGTDTQYF.

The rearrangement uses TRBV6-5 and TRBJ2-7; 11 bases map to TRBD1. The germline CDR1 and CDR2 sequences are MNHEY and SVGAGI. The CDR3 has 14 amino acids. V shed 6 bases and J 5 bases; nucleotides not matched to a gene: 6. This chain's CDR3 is CASRRDRGSDEQYF. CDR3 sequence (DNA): TGTGCCAGCAGGAGGGACAGGGGGAGCGACGAGCAGTACTTC.

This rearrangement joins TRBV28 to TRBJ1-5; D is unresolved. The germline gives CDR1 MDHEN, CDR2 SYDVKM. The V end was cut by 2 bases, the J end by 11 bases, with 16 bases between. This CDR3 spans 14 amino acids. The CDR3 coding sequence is TGTGCCAGCAGTTTAAGTCCCCCGCGAAAGTCCCAGCATTTT. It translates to CASSLSPPRKSQHF.

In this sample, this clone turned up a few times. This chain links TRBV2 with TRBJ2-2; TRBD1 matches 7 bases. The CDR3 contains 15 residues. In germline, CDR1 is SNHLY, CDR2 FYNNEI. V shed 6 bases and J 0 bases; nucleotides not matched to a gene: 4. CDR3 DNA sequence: TGTGCCAGCAGAAAGACAGGGACGAACACCGGGGAGCTGTTTTTT. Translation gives CASRKTGTNTGELFF.

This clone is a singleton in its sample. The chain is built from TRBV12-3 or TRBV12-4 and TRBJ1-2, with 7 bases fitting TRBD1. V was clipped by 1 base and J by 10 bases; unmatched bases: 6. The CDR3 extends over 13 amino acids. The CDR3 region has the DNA TGTGCCAGCAGTTTAGGGACAGGAGGGCACTACACCTTC. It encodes CASSLGTGGHYTF.

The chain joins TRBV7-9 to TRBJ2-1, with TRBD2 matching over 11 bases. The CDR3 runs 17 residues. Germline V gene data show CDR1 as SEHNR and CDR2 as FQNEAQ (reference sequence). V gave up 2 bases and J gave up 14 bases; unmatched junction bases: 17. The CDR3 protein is CASSLSGTSGPSKREFF. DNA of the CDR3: TGTGCCAGCAGCTTATCGGGGACTAGCGGTCCCTCAAAGCGGGAGTTCTTC.

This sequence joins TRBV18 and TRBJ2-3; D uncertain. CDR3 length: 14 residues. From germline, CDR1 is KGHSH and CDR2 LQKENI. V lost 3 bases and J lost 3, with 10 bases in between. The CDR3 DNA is TGTGCCAGCTCACCCCCAGGAAGAACAGATACGCAGTATTTT. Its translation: CASSPPGRTDTQYF.

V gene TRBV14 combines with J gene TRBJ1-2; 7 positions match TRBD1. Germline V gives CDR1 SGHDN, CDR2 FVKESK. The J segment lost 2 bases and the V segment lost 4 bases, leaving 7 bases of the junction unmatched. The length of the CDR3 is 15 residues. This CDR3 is CASSLRQGWNYGYTF. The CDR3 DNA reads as TGTGCCAGCAGCCTTAGACAGGGATGGAACTATGGCTACACCTTC.

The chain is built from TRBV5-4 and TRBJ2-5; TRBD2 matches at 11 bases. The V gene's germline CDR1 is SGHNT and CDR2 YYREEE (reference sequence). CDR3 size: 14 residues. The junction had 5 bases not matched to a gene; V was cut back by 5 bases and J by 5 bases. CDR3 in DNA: TGTGCCAGCAGGATAGCGGGGGGGGCGGAGACCCAGTACTTC. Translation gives CASRIAGGAETQYF.

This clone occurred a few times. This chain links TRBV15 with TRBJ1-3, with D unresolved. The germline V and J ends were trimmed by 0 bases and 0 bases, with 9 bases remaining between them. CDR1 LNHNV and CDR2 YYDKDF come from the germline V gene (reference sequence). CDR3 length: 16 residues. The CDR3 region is CATSRDRGISGNTIYF. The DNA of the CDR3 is TGTGCCACCAGCAGAGATCGCGGCATCTCTGGAAACACCATATATTTT.

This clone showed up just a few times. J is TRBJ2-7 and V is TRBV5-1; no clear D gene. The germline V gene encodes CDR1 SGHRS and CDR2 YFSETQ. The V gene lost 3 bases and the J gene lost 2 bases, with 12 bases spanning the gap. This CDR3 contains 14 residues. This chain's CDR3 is CASSWQTGTYEQYF. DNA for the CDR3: TGCGCCAGCAGCTGGCAGACTGGAACCTACGAGCAGTACTTC.

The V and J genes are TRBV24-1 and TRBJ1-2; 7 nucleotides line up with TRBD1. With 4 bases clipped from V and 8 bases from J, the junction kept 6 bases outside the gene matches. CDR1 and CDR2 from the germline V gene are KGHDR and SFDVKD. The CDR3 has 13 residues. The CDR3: CATSETGARGYTF. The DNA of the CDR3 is TGTGCCACCAGTGAAACAGGGGCGCGGGGCTACACCTTC.

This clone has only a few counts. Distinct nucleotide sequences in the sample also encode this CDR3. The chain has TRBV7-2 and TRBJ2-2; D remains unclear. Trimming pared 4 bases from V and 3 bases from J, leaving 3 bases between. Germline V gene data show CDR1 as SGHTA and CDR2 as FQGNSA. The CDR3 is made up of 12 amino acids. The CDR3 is CASSSYTGELFF. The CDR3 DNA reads TGTGCCAGCAGCTCATACACCGGGGAGCTGTTTTTT.

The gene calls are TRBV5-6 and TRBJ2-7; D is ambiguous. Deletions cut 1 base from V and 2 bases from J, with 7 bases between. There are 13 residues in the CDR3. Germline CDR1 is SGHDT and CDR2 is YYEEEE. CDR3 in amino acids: CASSLPGPYEQYF. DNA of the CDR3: TGTGCCAGCAGCTTGCCGGGTCCCTACGAGCAGTACTTC. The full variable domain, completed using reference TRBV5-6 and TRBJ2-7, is DAGVTQSPTHLIKTRGQQVTLRCSPKSGHDTVSWYQQALGQGPQFIFQYYEEEERQRGNFPDRFSGHQFPNYSSELNVNALLLGDSALYLCASSLPGPYEQYFGPGTRLTVT.

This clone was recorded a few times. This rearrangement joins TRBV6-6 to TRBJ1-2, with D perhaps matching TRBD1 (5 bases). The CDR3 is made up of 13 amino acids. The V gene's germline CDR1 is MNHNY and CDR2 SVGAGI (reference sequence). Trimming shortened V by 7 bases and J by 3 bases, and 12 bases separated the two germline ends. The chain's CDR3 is CASIDPGDYGYTF. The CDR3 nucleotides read TGTGCCAGCATTGATCCGGGGGACTATGGCTACACCTTC.

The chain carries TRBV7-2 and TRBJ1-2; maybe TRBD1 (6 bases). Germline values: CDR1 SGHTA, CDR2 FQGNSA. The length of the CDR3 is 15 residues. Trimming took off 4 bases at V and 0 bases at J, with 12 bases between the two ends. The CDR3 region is CASSYGQSPNYGYTF. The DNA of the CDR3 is TGTGCCAGCAGCTACGGACAGAGCCCTAACTATGGCTACACCTTC.

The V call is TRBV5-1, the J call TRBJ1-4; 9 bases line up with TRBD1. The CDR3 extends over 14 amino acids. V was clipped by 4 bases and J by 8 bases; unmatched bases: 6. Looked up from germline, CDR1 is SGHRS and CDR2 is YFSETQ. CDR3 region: CASSPGQGTEKLFF. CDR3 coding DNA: TGCGCCAGCAGCCCGGGACAGGGTACGGAAAAACTGTTTTTT.

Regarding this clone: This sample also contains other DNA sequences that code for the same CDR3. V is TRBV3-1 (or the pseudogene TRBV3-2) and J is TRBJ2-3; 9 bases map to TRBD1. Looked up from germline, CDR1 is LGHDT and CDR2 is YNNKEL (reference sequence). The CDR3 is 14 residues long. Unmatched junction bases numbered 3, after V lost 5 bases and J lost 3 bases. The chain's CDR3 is CASSTGTGTDTQYF. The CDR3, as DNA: TGTGCCAGCAGCACCGGGACAGGGACAGATACGCAGTATTTT.

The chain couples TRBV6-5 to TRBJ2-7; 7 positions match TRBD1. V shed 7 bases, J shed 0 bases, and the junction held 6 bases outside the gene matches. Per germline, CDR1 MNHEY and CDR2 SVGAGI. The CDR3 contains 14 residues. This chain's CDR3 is CASTRDSSSYEQYV. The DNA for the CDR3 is TGTGCCAGCACCCGGGACAGCTCCTCCTACGAGCAGTACGTC.